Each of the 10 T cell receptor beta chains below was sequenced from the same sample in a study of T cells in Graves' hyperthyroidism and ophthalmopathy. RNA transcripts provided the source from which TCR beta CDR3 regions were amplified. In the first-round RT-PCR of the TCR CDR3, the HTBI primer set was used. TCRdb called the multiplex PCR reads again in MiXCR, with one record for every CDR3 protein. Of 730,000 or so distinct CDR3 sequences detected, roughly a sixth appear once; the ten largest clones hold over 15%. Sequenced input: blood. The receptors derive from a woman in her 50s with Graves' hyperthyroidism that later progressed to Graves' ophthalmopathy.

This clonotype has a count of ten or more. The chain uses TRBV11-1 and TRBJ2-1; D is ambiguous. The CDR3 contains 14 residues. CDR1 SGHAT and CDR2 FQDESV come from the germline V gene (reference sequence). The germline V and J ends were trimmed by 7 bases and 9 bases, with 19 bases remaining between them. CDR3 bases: TGTGCCAGCAACCCCCGGCTACGAGCCGGTGAGCAGTTCTTC. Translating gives CASNPRLRAGEQFF.

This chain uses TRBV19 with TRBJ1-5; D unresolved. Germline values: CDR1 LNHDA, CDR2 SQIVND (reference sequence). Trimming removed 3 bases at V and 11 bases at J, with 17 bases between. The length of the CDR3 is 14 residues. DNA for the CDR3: TGTGCCAGTAGTATTAGATCCGGACGGACCTCCCAGCATTTT. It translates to CASSIRSGRTSQHF.

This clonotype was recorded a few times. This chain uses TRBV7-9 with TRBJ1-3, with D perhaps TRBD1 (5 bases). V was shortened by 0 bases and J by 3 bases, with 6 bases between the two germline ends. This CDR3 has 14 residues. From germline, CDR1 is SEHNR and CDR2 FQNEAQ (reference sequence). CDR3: CASSLAGVGNTIYF. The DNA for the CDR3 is TGTGCCAGCAGCTTAGCAGGGGTTGGAAACACCATATATTTT.

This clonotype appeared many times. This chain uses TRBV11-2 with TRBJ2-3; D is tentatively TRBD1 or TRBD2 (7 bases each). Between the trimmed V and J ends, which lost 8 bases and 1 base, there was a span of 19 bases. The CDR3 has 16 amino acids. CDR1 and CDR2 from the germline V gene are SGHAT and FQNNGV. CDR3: CASQSHRGGGTDTQYF. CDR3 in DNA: TGTGCCAGCCAATCTCACAGGGGAGGGGGCACAGATACGCAGTATTTT.

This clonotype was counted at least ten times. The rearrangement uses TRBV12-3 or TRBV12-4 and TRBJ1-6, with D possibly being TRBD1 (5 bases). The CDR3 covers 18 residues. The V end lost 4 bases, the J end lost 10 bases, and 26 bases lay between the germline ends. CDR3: CASSYTDRDGFYSSPLHF. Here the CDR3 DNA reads TGTGCCAGCAGTTATACGGACCGGGACGGTTTCTATTCGTCACCCCTCCACTTT.

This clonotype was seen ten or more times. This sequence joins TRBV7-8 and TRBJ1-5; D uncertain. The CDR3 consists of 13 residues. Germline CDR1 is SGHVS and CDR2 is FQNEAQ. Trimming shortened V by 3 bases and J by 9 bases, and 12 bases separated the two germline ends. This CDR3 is CASSFSTWRPQHF. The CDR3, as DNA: TGTGCCAGCAGCTTTAGCACCTGGCGGCCCCAGCATTTT.

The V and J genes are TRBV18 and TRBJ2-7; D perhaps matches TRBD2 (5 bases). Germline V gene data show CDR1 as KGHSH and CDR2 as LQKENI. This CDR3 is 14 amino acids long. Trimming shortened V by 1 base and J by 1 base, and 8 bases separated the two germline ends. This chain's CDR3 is CASSPRGLSYEQYF. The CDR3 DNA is TGTGCCAGCTCACCACGAGGGTTGTCCTACGAGCAGTACTTC.

DNA of the CDR3: TGTGCCAGCAGCGAGGGGGCGGTCATAGATACGCAGTATTTT. Amino acids: CASSEGAVIDTQYF. The chain carries TRBV9 and TRBJ2-3; TRBD1 agrees at 7 bases. V gave up 3 bases and J gave up 5 bases; unmatched junction bases: 6. Germline values: CDR1 SGDLS, CDR2 YYNGEE. The CDR3 totals 14 residues. The complete variable domain, with remaining parts taken from reference TRBV9 and TRBJ2-3, reads DSGVTQTPKHLITATGQRVTLRCSPRSGDLSVYWYQQSLDQGLQFLIQYYNGEERAKGNILERFSAQQFPDLHSELNLSSLELGDSALYFCASSEGAVIDTQYFGPGTRLTVL.

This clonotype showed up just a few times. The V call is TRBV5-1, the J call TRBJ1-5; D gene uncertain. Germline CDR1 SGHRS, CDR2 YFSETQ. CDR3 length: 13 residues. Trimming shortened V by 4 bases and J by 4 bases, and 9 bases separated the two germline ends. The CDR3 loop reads CASSGAPNQPQHF. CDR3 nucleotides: TGCGCCAGCAGCGGAGCACCTAATCAGCCCCAGCATTTT.

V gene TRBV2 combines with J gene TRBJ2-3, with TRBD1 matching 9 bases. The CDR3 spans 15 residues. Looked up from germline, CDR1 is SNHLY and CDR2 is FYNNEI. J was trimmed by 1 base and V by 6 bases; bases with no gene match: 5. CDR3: CASRGQGLGTDTQYF. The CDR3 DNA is TGTGCCAGCAGGGGACAGGGTCTCGGCACAGATACGCAGTATTTT.